This TCR beta chain was documented in a study of radiation and T cells in renal cell carcinoma. Whole-study context: Nephrectomy followed 15 Gy stereotactic body radiation by 4 weeks. Study findings and constraints: No pretreatment tumor biopsies were available for baseline clonotypes.

Libraries were prepared by immunoSEQ multiplex PCR; TCRdb keeps only in-frame clonotypes and omits some of them. The sample carries about 120,000 clones, 80% to 90% recorded once. The germline CDR1 and CDR2 sequences are MNHNS and SASEGT. The V and J ends lost 2 bases and 1 base, in that order; junction bases with no gene match: 8. The CDR3 loop spans 18 amino acids. Points on this clone: The antigen is undetermined.

The time point: blood 2 weeks post-SBRT. Treatment here: 15 Gy SBRT to primary tumor, nephrectomy 4 weeks later. Radiation-treated patients gave blood at baseline, week 2 and week 4. This sample comprised blood, obtained from a patient whose treatment included radiotherapy and nephrectomy. This chain connects TRBV6-1 to TRBJ1-5; 10 bases are a match to TRBD1. This receptor was identified in a woman aged 60-75 years with renal cell carcinoma. Written as DNA, the CDR3 is TGTGCCAGCAGTGAATTAGGACAGGGGGTACTCAGCAATCAGCCCCAGCATTTT. Protein sequence: CASSELGQGVLSNQPQHF.